This TCR beta chain was obtained from a study of T cells in Graves' hyperthyroidism and ophthalmopathy. Broader study findings: The majority of expanded thyroid clonotypes above 0.001 also appeared in blood.

The source material, RNA transcripts, was used to amplify TCR beta CDR3 regions. First-round RT-PCR targeting the TCR CDR3 was performed with the HTBI primer set. TCRdb used MiXCR to reprocess the multiplex PCR reads, holding one entry per CDR3 protein. Among roughly 380,000 distinct CDR3 sequences listed, under 20% were seen once. This clonotype was seen repeatedly, ten times or more. Its antigen is not known. The CDR3 extends over 13 amino acids. V was trimmed by 5 bases and J by 1 base, leaving 11 bases between them. CDR1 DFQATT and CDR2 SNEGSKA come from the germline V gene (reference sequence). The gene calls are TRBV20-1 and TRBJ1-1, with D hard to call. This TCR came from a woman younger than 35 with Graves' hyperthyroidism. Sequencing used blood. This chain's CDR3 is CSASPDGNTEAFF. As DNA, the CDR3 is TGCAGTGCTTCACCGGACGGGAACACTGAAGCTTTCTTT.